Listed below are T cell receptor beta chains from one sample, sequenced in a study of T cell responses to AZD1222 COVID-19 vaccine. The method was immunoSEQ multiplex PCR; TCRdb's version includes in-frame clones alone and lacks a portion of them. There are roughly 180,000 clones in the sample; about nine tenths occur only once, and approximately 1.8% lies in the top ten. Here the sequenced sample was peripheral blood, taken 28 days after the second AZD1222 dose. The receptors originated from an adult who received the AZD1222 COVID-19 vaccine. Each CDR3 is given with its conserved first and last residue. The D gene is left open where the match is weak.

>TRBD1|TRBV9|TRBJ2-1
CASSLSGDRVYNEQFF
TGTGCCAGCAGCCTTAGTGGGGACAGGGTATACAATGAGCAGTTCTTC
>TRBD1|TRBV7-9|TRBJ1-6
CASSPDRGWNSPLHF
TGTGCCAGCAGCCCGGACAGGGGGTGGAATTCACCCCTCCACTTT
>NA|TRBV7-9|TRBJ2-3
CASSLGSGAISATDTQYF
TGTGCCAGCAGCTTAGGTTCAGGGGCCATTAGCGCCACAGATACGCAGTATTTT
>NA|TRBV11-2|TRBJ2-2
CASRTTGRTGELFF
TGTGCCAGCAGAACTACAGGGCGGACCGGGGAGCTGTTTTTT
>NA|TRBV21-1|TRBJ1-2
CASSPRDPKSNYGYTF
TGTGCCAGCAGCCCCCGGGACCCCAAGTCCAACTATGGCTACACCTTC
>NA|TRBV5-6|TRBJ2-1
CASSLIPTDEQFF
TGTGCCAGCAGCTTGATACCCACCGATGAGCAGTTCTTC
>TRBD1|TRBV15|TRBJ2-7
CATSRPGQGYEQYF
TGTGCCACCAGCAGACCCGGACAGGGGTACGAGCAGTACTTC
>TRBD2|TRBV7-3|TRBJ2-3
CASSFTGTSGTDTQYF
TGTGCCAGCAGCTTCACCGGGACTAGCGGCACAGATACGCAGTATTTT
>TRBD1|TRBV27|TRBJ2-7
CASSTGQGWSYEQYF
TGTGCCAGCAGTACCGGACAGGGGTGGTCCTACGAGCAGTACTTC
>NA|TRBV11-3|TRBJ2-3
CASSLGSSTDTQYF
TGTGCCAGCAGCTTGGGCAGTAGCACAGATACGCAGTATTTT
>TRBD2|TRBV19|TRBJ2-1
CASSTNGRASYNEQFF
TGTGCCAGTAGTACTAATGGGAGGGCCTCCTACAATGAGCAGTTCTTC
>TRBD1|TRBV19|TRBJ2-7
CASSMRDRLYEQYF
TGTGCCAGTAGTATGAGGGACAGGCTCTACGAGCAGTACTTC
>NA|TRBV19|TRBJ1-2
CASSLDGHGDYGYTF
TGTGCCAGTAGTCTCGACGGGCACGGGGACTATGGCTACACCTTC
>NA|TRBV10-3|TRBJ2-7
CAISEPPGRGATSYEQYF
TGTGCCATCAGTGAGCCTCCCGGAAGGGGGGCGACATCCTACGAGCAGTACTTC
>NA|TRBV11-1|TRBJ1-6
CASSADRDNSPLHF
TGTGCCAGCAGCGCGGACAGAGATAATTCACCCCTCCACTTT
>NA|TRBV5-1|TRBJ1-5
CASSMTPGSNQPQHF
TGCGCCAGCAGTATGACACCAGGGTCCAATCAGCCCCAGCATTTT
>TRBD1|TRBV2|TRBJ2-5
CASNLDRGGGETQYF
TGTGCCAGCAACCTGGACAGGGGAGGAGGAGAGACCCAGTACTTC
>TRBD1|TRBV7-8|TRBJ1-5
CASSTDRVVRQPQHF
TGTGCCAGCAGCACAGACAGGGTGGTAAGGCAGCCCCAGCATTTT
>TRBD1|TRBV7-9|TRBJ2-7
CASSLTSARQGEQYF
TGTGCCAGCAGCTTAACTTCAGCCAGACAGGGAGAGCAGTACTTC
>NA|TRBV27|TRBJ2-3
CASSYSYRDTDTQYF
TGTGCCAGCAGTTACTCCTACAGGGACACAGATACGCAGTATTTT
>TRBD1|TRBV7-2|TRBJ1-2
CASRSLGQGAFGYTF
TGTGCCAGCAGGTCTCTGGGACAGGGGGCCTTTGGCTACACCTTC
>NA|TRBV2|TRBJ2-1
CASSPGPGPYNEQFF
TGTGCCAGCAGCCCCGGGCCGGGGCCCTACAATGAGCAGTTCTTC
>NA|TRBV25-1|TRBJ1-4
CASSAPQSPGEKLFF
TGTGCCAGCAGTGCCCCTCAGTCCCCAGGGGAAAAACTGTTTTTT
>NA|TRBV3-1/TRBV3-2|TRBJ1-5
CASSQDGGPGQPQHF
TGTGCCAGCAGCCAAGATGGGGGTCCGGGCCAGCCCCAGCATTTT